Listed here are 3 T cell receptor beta chains from one sample, sequenced in a study of T cell changes during pregnancy in multiple sclerosis. Sequencing was performed with immunoSEQ multiplex PCR; in TCRdb, only in-frame clones are kept and a portion is missing. The sample records around 95,000 clones, 80% to 95% being singletons. The sequenced sample was peripheral blood, obtained after pregnancy. The receptor set was obtained from a female donor with multiple sclerosis, enrolled in a pregnancy study.

The chain uses TRBV9 and TRBJ2-6; 7 positions agree with TRBD1. The ends lost 0 bases at V and 0 bases at J; junction bases unmatched: 6. This CDR3 comprises 18 residues. Germline V gene lookup returns CDR1 SGDLS and CDR2 YYNGEE. The CDR3 protein is CASSVGQGVTSGANVLTF. The CDR3 DNA follows: TGTGCCAGCAGCGTAGGGCAGGGGGTGACCTCTGGGGCCAACGTCCTGACTTTC.

The J gene is TRBJ2-1, the V gene TRBV11-2; 9 nucleotides align to TRBD2. The CDR3 consists of 17 residues. V was clipped by 1 base and J by 0 bases; unmatched bases: 4. Germline V gene sequence: CDR1 SGHAT, CDR2 FQNNGV. The CDR3 protein is CASSLAVRGGSYNEQFF. CDR3 coding DNA: TGTGCCAGCAGCTTAGCGGTGCGGGGGGGCTCCTACAATGAGCAGTTCTTC.

As DNA, the CDR3 is TGCAGCGTTGAACGCCAGCGGGGGAACAATGAGCAGTTCTTC. Translating gives CSVERQRGNNEQFF. The chain employs TRBV29-1 and TRBJ2-1; 8 nucleotides line up with TRBD2. CDR3 size: 14 residues. V trimming: 2 bases; J trimming: 5 bases; junction bases outside the gene matches: 5. Germline V lookup: CDR1 SQVTM, CDR2 ANQGSEA.